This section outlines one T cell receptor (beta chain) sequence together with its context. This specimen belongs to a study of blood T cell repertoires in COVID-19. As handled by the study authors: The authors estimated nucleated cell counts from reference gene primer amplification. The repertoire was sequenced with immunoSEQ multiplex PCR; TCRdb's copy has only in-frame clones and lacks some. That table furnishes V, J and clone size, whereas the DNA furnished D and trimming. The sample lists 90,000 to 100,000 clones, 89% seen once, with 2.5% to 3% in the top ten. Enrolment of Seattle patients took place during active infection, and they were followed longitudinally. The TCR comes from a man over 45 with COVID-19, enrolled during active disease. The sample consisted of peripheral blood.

The CDR3 sequence: CAISGGGNQPQHF. Here the CDR3 DNA reads TGTGCCATCAGTGGAGGAGGCAATCAGCCCCAGCATTTT. The chain uses TRBV10-3 and TRBJ1-5, with unresolved D. V was cut by 4 bases and J by 2 bases, with 6 bases left in between. CDR3 size: 13 residues. Germline V gene sequence: CDR1 ENHRY, CDR2 SYGVKD.